One sample yielded the 15 T cell receptor beta chains listed below, sequenced in a study of CD8 T cells in ankylosing spondylitis. General study findings and limits: Seemingly characteristic of ankylosing spondylitis blood was a TCR beta motif consisting of several highly homologous variants.

These TCRs' antigens remain unknown. MiXCR, run by TCRdb on the 5' RACE reads, gives a single entry per CDR3 protein. There are roughly 670,000 distinct CDR3 sequences in the sample; roughly 19% occur only once, and 15% to 20% lies in the top ten. Sample: blood, either unsorted or a sorted T cell fraction (not recorded which). Every receptor here comes from a male donor with ankylosing spondylitis.

The chain is built from TRBV28 and TRBJ1-3; D ambiguous. The CDR3 spans 9 residues. Germline loops: CDR1 MDHEN, CDR2 SYDVKM. V shed 6 bases and J shed 10 bases, with 4 bases lying between them. The CDR3 here is CASSPTIYF. The CDR3 DNA reads TGTGCCAGCAGCCCGACCATATATTTT.

This clonotype was counted only a few times. The V and J genes are TRBV3-1 and TRBJ1-1, with 11 bases aligning to TRBD1. Germline-derived CDR1 and CDR2 are LGHDT and YNNKEL (reference sequence). With V trimmed by 3 bases and J by 3 bases, 6 bases remained unmatched. The CDR3 totals 16 residues. In DNA, the CDR3 is TGTGCCAGCAGCCAGGGAGGACAGGGGGCTTACACTGAAGCTTTCTTT. It translates to CASSQGGQGAYTEAFF.

The chain has TRBV9 and TRBJ2-1, with D possibly being TRBD2 (5 bases). V lost 4 bases, J lost 8 bases, and 16 bases lay in between. CDR1 is SGDLS and CDR2 is YYNGEE in the germline V gene. The CDR3 covers 14 residues. The DNA for the CDR3 is TGTGCCAGCAGCCCCCGGACTGGGCGGGATGAGCAGTTCTTC. Protein: CASSPRTGRDEQFF.

V gene TRBV5-5 combines with J gene TRBJ1-3; D remains ambiguous. From germline, CDR1 is SGHKS and CDR2 YYEKEE (reference sequence). V lost 0 bases, J lost 8 bases, and 12 bases lay in between. This CDR3 contains 14 residues. As DNA, the CDR3 is TGTGCCAGCAGCTTGGCCCGTGAGGAGGACACCATATATTTT. This codes for CASSLAREEDTIYF.

This rearrangement joins TRBV14 to TRBJ2-1; 11 bases align to TRBD1. Losses at the gene ends were 0 bases for V and 3 bases for J; bases not matched to a gene: 4. CDR1 and CDR2 (germline): SGHDN, FVKESK. The CDR3 has 17 residues. The CDR3 loop reads CASSQEWGTGGYNEQFF. CDR3 DNA sequence: TGTGCCAGCAGCCAAGAATGGGGGACAGGGGGCTACAATGAGCAGTTCTTC.

This clonotype was counted at least ten times. Here the CDR3 DNA reads TGCAGCGTTATGGCGCTGGGGAATGAGCAGTTCTTC. It yields the protein CSVMALGNEQFF. The chain uses TRBV29-1 and TRBJ2-1; D unresolved. V was clipped by 5 bases and J by 7 bases, with 12 bases between them. The CDR3 is 12 amino acids. The germline CDR1 and CDR2 sequences are SQVTM and ANQGSEA.

This clonotype was recorded a few times. DNA of the CDR3: TGCAGTGCTAGAGCTCCGGACAGGGCCTACACTGAAGCTTTCTTT. Its translation is CSARAPDRAYTEAFF. The chain couples TRBV20-1 to TRBJ1-1; TRBD1 matches at 8 bases. The CDR3 covers 15 residues. Per germline, CDR1 DFQATT and CDR2 SNEGSKA (reference sequence). Trimming removed 1 base from V and 3 bases from J; junction bases left unmatched: 7.

V is TRBV4-1 and J is TRBJ2-5; the match to TRBD1 covers 7 bases. Germline CDR1 is MGHRA and CDR2 is YSYEKL. This CDR3 region has 14 residues. V lost 1 base and J lost 7; bases outside the gene matches: 6. The CDR3 loop reads CASSQGQGVGTQYF. The CDR3 DNA reads as TGCGCCAGCAGCCAAGGACAGGGAGTCGGGACCCAGTACTTC.

A few counts support this clonotype. This chain links TRBV6-2 or TRBV6-3 with TRBJ2-3; 9 bases are shared with TRBD2. V lost 4 bases and J lost 3; bases outside the gene matches: 8. Germline CDR1 MNHEY, CDR2 SVGEGT. The CDR3 consists of 16 residues. The CDR3 here is CASSSSGLAMTDTQYF. Here the CDR3 DNA reads TGTGCCAGCAGTTCCTCCGGACTAGCGATGACAGATACGCAGTATTTT.

This clonotype was seen a few times. The chain combines TRBV4-1 with TRBJ2-3; 11 bases map to TRBD2. The CDR3 totals 16 residues. CDR1 MGHRA and CDR2 YSYEKL come from the germline V gene. The V segment lost 5 bases and the J segment 5 bases; nucleotides outside the gene matches: 9. The CDR3 protein is CASSKRSGGAIDTQYF. The CDR3 nucleotides read TGCGCCAGCAGCAAACGTAGCGGGGGGGCCATAGATACGCAGTATTTT.

This sequence joins TRBV29-1 and TRBJ2-5; D is possibly TRBD2 (6 bases). This CDR3 spans 13 amino acids. V was clipped by 4 bases and J by 4 bases, with 13 bases between them. CDR1 SQVTM and CDR2 ANQGSEA come from the germline V gene. The CDR3 DNA is TGCAGCGTTGCTAGCGCACTGAGAGAGACCCAGTACTTC. Translated: CSVASALRETQYF.

This clonotype was recorded many times. This chain uses TRBV12-3 or TRBV12-4 with TRBJ1-4; no firm D call. CDR3 size: 14 residues. V lost 8 bases and J 5 bases, leaving 15 bases between the germline ends. CDR3 residues: CASSLGGANEKLFF. In DNA, the CDR3 is TGTGCCAGCTCCCTGGGTGGAGCGAATGAAAAACTGTTTTTT.

The DNA of the CDR3 is TGCGCCAGCAGAAGGGACAGGGGGAACCAAGAGACCCAGTACTTC. Protein: CASRRDRGNQETQYF. The rearrangement joins TRBV5-1 to TRBJ2-5, with 11 bases that match TRBD1. The CDR3 loop spans 15 amino acids. J gave up 0 bases and V 5 bases, and 3 bases lay outside the gene matches. Germline values: CDR1 SGHRS, CDR2 YFSETQ.

This clonotype occurred a few times. V and J are TRBV10-2 and TRBJ1-1; D gene uncertain. Trimming took off 0 bases at V and 10 bases at J, with 12 bases between the two ends. The CDR3 is 13 residues long. Germline V CDR1 and CDR2: WSHSY, SAAADI. CDR3 in amino acids: CASSESFAGRAFF. The DNA of the CDR3 is TGCGCCAGCAGTGAGTCTTTCGCAGGCAGAGCTTTCTTT.

This chain connects TRBV18 to TRBJ2-1, with 13 bases fitting TRBD2. CDR3 length: 16 residues. With 3 bases clipped from V and 5 bases from J, the junction kept 4 bases outside the gene matches. Germline V lookup: CDR1 KGHSH, CDR2 LQKENI. The CDR3 DNA reads TGTGCCAGCTCACCTCAACTAGCGGGGGGGCACAATGAGCAGTTCTTC. Its translation: CASSPQLAGGHNEQFF.